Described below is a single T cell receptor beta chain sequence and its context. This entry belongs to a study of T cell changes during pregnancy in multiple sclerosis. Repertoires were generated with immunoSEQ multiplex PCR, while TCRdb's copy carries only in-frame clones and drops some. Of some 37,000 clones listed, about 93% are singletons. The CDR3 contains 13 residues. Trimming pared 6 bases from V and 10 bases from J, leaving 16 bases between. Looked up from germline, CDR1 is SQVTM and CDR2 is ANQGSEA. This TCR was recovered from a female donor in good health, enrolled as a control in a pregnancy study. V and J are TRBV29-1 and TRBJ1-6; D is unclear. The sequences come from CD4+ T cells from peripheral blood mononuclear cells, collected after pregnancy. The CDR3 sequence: CSVRETGKSPLHF. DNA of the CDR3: TGCAGCGTGAGGGAGACGGGAAAGTCACCCCTCCACTTT.